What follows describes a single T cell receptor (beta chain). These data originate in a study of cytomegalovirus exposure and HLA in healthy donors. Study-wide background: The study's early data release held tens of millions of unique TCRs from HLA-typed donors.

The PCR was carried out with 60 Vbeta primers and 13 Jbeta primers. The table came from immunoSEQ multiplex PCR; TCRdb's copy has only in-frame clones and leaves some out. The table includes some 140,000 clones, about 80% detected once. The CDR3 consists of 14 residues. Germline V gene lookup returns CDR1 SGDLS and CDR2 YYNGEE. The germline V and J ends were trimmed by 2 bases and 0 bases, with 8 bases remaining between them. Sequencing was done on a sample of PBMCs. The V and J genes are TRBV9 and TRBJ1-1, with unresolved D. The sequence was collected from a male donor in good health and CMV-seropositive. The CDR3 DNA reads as TGTGCCAGCAGCGTCAGTCAGATGAACACTGAAGCTTTCTTT. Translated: CASSVSQMNTEAFF.